Presented here are 13 T cell receptor beta chains from one specimen sequenced in a study of beta chain features in type 1 diabetes. The sequenced template was cDNA made from the entire isolated RNA. Clones were sequenced by immunoSEQ multiplex PCR, and TCRdb holds only the in-frame ones, with some missing. The table includes more than 300,000 clones, roughly 16% detected once. The sample consisted of naive CD4+ T cells from blood. The receptors here all came from a woman under 30 in good health.

This clone showed up just a few times. J is TRBJ1-1 and V is TRBV29-1, with no clear D. This CDR3 is 12 amino acids long. CDR1 is SQVTM, CDR2 ANQGSEA, per germline. Deletions cut 7 bases from V and 0 bases from J, with 9 bases between. The DNA for the CDR3 is TGCAGCGCCCTACCTGTGAACACTGAAGCTTTCTTT. Translated: CSALPVNTEAFF.

The J gene is TRBJ2-7, the V gene TRBV7-2; D gene unclear. Trimming stripped 2 bases from V and 0 bases from J, with 11 bases between. The CDR3 sequence is 15 residues long. The germline V gene has CDR1 SGHTA and CDR2 FQGNSA. This CDR3 reads CASSLPESVSYEQYF. The DNA of the CDR3 is TGTGCCAGCAGCTTACCGGAGAGCGTCTCCTACGAGCAGTACTTC.

The V gene is TRBV20-1, the J gene TRBJ2-7; 7 bases are a match to TRBD2. This CDR3 is 11 amino acids long. The J segment lost 5 bases and the V segment lost 7 bases, leaving 5 bases of the junction unmatched. Per germline, CDR1 DFQATT and CDR2 SNEGSKA (reference sequence). The CDR3 coding sequence is TGCAGTGGTGGGCGGGAGAACGAGCAGTACTTC. This codes for CSGGRENEQYF.

This clone has more than one count but fewer than ten. The chain couples TRBV18 to TRBJ2-7, with TRBD2 matching over 7 bases. After removal of 0 bases from V and 3 bases from J, the junction contained 8 bases not matched to a gene. CDR3 size: 16 residues. Germline CDR1 reads KGHSH; CDR2 reads LQKENI. The chain's CDR3 is CASSPPSLGGNYEQYF. The CDR3 nucleotides are TGTGCCAGCTCACCACCCAGTCTCGGGGGGAACTACGAGCAGTACTTC.

V usage is TRBV28 and J usage is TRBJ2-1; 9 bases match TRBD2. The V gene's germline CDR1 is MDHEN and CDR2 SYDVKM. This CDR3 contains 16 residues. Trimming removed 2 bases from V and 6 bases from J; junction bases left unmatched: 8. The DNA for the CDR3 is TGTGCCAGCAGTTTACCCCAGCCTAGCGGGATCAATGAGCAGTTCTTC. Its protein is CASSLPQPSGINEQFF.

The gene calls are TRBV28 and TRBJ1-2; D may be TRBD1 (6 bases). Germline loops: CDR1 MDHEN, CDR2 SYDVKM. The CDR3 extends over 14 amino acids. The V and J ends lost 8 bases and 7 bases respectively, with 20 bases between them. DNA of the CDR3: TGTGCCAGCGGAACAGGGTTTGTCGTTTTTGGCTACACCTTC. Amino acid sequence: CASGTGFVVFGYTF.

The chain carries TRBV2 and TRBJ2-1, with D possibly matching TRBD2 (6 bases). The CDR3 has 15 amino acids. V shed 1 base and J shed 1 base, with 8 bases lying between them. The germline gives CDR1 SNHLY, CDR2 FYNNEI. CDR3 coding DNA: TGTGCCAGCAGTGAAGAGGCGGGGTCCTACAATGAGCAGTTCTTC. Translating gives CASSEEAGSYNEQFF. Using reference TRBV2 and TRBJ2-1 for the parts outside the CDR3, the full variable domain is EPEVTQTPSHQVTQMGQEVILRCVPISNHLYFYWYRQILGQKVEFLVSFYNNEISEKSEIFDDQFSVERPDGSNFTLKIRSTKLEDSAMYFCASSEEAGSYNEQFFGPGTRLTVL.

V is TRBV2 and J is TRBJ2-5; D not resolved. Germline assignment: CDR1 SNHLY and CDR2 FYNNEI. The CDR3 has 14 amino acids. V lost 6 bases, J lost 4 bases, and 15 bases lay in between. CDR3 in amino acids: CASSETTSRETQYF. In DNA, the CDR3 is TGTGCCAGCAGCGAAACGACATCACGAGAGACCCAGTACTTC. The full variable domain, rest sourced from reference TRBV2 and TRBJ2-5, is EPEVTQTPSHQVTQMGQEVILRCVPISNHLYFYWYRQILGQKVEFLVSFYNNEISEKSEIFDDQFSVERPDGSNFTLKIRSTKLEDSAMYFCASSETTSRETQYFGPGTRLLVL.

The table lists this clone with a few counts. This CDR3 is CASSLRTADGYTF. The CDR3 region has the DNA TGTGCCAGCAGTTTAAGGACAGCGGATGGCTACACCTTC. The chain uses TRBV28 and TRBJ1-2, with D maybe TRBD1 (6 bases). Germline V CDR1 and CDR2: MDHEN, SYDVKM. V was clipped by 2 bases and J by 6 bases, with 10 bases between them. The CDR3 has 13 amino acids.

This clone showed up just a few times. V usage is TRBV28 and J usage is TRBJ2-7, with D unresolved. CDR1 MDHEN and CDR2 SYDVKM come from the germline V gene. Trimming removed 1 base at V and 2 bases at J, with 6 bases between. This CDR3 spans 13 amino acids. CDR3 loop: CASSLSPAYEQYF. The CDR3 region has the DNA TGTGCCAGCAGTTTATCACCAGCCTACGAGCAGTACTTC. Combining the CDR3 with reference TRBV28 and TRBJ2-7 gives the whole variable domain DVKVTQSSRYLVKRTGEKVFLECVQDMDHENMFWYRQDPGLGLRLIYFSYDVKMKEKGDIPEGYSVSREKKERFSLILESASTNQTSMYLCASSLSPAYEQYFGPGTRLTVT.

This clone has a handful of counts. V usage is TRBV4-2 and J usage is TRBJ1-2; weak D call: TRBD1 (5 bases). The CDR3 totals 15 residues. V was trimmed by 1 base and J by 4 bases, leaving 13 bases between them. Per the germline V gene, CDR1 is LGHNA and CDR2 is YNFKEQ. The CDR3 DNA follows: TGTGCCAGCAGCCAAGCGACAGAGTGGGTCTATGGCTACACCTTC. It yields the protein CASSQATEWVYGYTF.

The chain combines TRBV5-1 with TRBJ2-1; a weak D match, TRBD1 (5 bases). CDR3 length: 13 residues. From germline, CDR1 is SGHRS and CDR2 YFSETQ. The germline V and J ends were trimmed by 4 bases and 2 bases, with 7 bases remaining between them. The chain's CDR3 is CASSQDTYNEQFF. CDR3 bases: TGCGCCAGCAGCCAGGACACCTACAATGAGCAGTTCTTC.

CDR3 bases: TGTGCCAGCAGCTTACGCAGGAGGGGGCGGTTCTTC. This translates into CASSLRRRGRFF. The chain uses TRBV13 and TRBJ2-1; a weak D match, TRBD1 (7 bases). Germline CDR1 reads PRHDT; CDR2 reads FYEKMQ (reference sequence). V dropped 2 bases and J dropped 15 bases, with 14 bases sitting between them. This CDR3 is built from 12 residues.